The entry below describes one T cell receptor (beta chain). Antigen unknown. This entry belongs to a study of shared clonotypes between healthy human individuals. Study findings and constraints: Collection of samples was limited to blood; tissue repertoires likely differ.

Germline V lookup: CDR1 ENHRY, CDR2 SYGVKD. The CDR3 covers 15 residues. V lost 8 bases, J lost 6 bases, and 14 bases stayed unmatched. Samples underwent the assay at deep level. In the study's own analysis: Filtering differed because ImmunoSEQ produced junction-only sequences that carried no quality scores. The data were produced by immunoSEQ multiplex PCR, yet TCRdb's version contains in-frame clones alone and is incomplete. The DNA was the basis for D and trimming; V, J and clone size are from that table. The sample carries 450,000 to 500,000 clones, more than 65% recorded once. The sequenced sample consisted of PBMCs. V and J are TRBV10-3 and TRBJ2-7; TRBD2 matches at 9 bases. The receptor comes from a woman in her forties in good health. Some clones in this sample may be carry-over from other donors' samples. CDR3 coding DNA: TGTGCCATCCAAGGGACTAGCCCCTTAGCGAGCGAGCAGTACTTC. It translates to CAIQGTSPLASEQYF.